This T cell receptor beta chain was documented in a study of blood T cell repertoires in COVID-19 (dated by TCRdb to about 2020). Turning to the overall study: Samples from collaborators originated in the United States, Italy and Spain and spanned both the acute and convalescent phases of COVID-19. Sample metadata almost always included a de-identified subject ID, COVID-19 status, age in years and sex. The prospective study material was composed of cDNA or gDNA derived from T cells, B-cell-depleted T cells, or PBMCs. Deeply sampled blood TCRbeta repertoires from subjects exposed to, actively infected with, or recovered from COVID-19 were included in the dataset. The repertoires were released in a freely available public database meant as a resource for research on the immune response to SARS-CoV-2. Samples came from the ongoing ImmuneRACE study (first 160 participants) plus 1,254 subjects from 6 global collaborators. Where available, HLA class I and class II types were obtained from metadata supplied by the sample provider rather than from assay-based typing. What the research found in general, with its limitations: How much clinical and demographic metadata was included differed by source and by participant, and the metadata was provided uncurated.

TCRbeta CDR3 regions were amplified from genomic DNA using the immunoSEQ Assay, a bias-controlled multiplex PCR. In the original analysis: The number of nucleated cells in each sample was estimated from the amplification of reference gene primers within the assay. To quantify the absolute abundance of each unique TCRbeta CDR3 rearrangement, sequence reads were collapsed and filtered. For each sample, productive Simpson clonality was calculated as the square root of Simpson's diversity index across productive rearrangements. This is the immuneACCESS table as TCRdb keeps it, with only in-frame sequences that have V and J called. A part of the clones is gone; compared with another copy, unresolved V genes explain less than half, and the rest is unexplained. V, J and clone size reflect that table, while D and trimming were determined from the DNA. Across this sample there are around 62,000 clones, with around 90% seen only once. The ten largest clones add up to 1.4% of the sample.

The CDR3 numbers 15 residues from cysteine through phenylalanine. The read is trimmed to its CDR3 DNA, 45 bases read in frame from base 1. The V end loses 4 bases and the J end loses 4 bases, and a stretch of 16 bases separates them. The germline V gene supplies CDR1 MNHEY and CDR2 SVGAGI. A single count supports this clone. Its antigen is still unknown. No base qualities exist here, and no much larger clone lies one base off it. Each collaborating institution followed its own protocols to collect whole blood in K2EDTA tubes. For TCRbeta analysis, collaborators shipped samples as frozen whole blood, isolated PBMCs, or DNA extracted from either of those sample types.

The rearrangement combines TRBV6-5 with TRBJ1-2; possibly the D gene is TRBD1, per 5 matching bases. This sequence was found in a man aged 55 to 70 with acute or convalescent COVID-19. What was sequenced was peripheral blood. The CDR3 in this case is CASSLVRRGIYGYTF. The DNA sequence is TGTGCCAGCAGTTTGGTCAGGAGGGGAATCTATGGCTACACCTTC.